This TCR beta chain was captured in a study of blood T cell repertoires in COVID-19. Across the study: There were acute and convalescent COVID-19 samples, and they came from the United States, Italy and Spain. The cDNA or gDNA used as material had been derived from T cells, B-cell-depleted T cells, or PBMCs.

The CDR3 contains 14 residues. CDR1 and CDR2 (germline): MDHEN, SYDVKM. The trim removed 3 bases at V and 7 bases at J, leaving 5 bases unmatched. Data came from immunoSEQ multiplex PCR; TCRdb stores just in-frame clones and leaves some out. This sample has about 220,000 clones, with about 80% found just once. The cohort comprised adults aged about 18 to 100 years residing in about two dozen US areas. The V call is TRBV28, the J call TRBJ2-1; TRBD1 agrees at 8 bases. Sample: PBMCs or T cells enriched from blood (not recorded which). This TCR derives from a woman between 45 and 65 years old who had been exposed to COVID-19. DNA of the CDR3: TGTGCCAGCAGTTTCTCTGACAGGGGAAATGAGCAGTTCTTC. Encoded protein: CASSFSDRGNEQFF.